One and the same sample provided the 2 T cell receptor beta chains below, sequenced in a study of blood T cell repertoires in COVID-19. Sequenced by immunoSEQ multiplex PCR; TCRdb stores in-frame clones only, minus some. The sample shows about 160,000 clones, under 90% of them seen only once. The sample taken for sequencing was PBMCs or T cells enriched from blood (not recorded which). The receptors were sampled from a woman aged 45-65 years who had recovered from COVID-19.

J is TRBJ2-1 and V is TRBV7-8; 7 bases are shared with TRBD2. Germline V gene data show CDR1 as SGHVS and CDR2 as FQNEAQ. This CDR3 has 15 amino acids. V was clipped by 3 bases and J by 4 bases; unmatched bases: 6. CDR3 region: CASSLSGAVYNEQFF. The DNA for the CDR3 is TGTGCCAGCAGCTTGAGCGGGGCCGTATACAATGAGCAGTTCTTC.

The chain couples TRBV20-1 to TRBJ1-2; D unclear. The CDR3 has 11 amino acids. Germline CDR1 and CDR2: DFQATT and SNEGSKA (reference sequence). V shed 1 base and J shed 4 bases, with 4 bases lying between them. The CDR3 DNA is TGCAGTGCTAGAGCCTCCTATGGCTACACCTTC. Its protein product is CSARASYGYTF.